This paragraph covers one T cell receptor beta chain sequence. Its antigen remains unidentified. TCRdb re-derived calls from the reads in MiXCR, one entry per CDR3 protein. Of 400,000 to 600,000 distinct CDR3 sequences in the sample, about two fifths were seen once. These data originate in a study of T cell repertoires in cytomegalovirus infection. About the study: TCR beta signatures that were public indicated CMV infection and matching HLA type. Study outcomes and limitations: Ex vivo responses were dominated by HLA-C-restricted CMV-specific TCR beta clonotypes.

Trimming pared 2 bases from V and 7 bases from J, leaving 11 bases between. Germline assignment: CDR1 LGHNA and CDR2 YSLEER. This CDR3 is built from 13 residues. This sample comprised cultured PBMCs, obtained from culture after CMV antigen stimulation. The clonotype was recovered from a human donor in good health (CMV status not recorded). Some clones in this sample may be carry-over from other donors' samples. This chain uses TRBV4-3 with TRBJ1-2; D possibly corresponds to TRBD1 (6 bases). The CDR3 DNA reads TGCGCCAGCAGCCAAAGTCCGGGGGCTGGCTACACCTTC. Its translation is CASSQSPGAGYTF.